This TCR beta chain was observed in a study of graft-versus-host responses after intestinal transplantation. Study information: Each transplant was multivisceral, liver-intestinal, or isolated intestinal. Each recipient received anti-thymocyte globulin induction, then tacrolimus and steroids for roughly 3 years. Broader study findings: Detection of GvH clones occurred in recipient marrow, and some had their first appearance in ileum or blood.

The CDR3 runs to 14 residues. Deletions cut 1 base from V and 8 bases from J, with 14 bases between. The V gene's germline CDR1 is MGHRA and CDR2 YSYEKL. In the case of this clone: The antigen remains undetermined.

Assay: immunoSEQ multiplex PCR; the TCRdb copy retains only in-frame clones and omits some. The profile shows some 120,000 clones, roughly 92% of them singletons. This clonotype originated in a human donor who received an intestinal transplant. The chain recombines TRBV4-1 with TRBJ1-2; tentative D call: TRBD1 (6 bases). Sequences were derived from unstimulated CD4+ T cells sorted from spleen or lymph node cells, sampled before intestinal transplant. The CDR3 reads CASSQVRGNGGYTF. For the CDR3, the DNA is TGCGCCAGCAGCCAAGTTAGGGGGAATGGGGGCTACACCTTC.